This T cell receptor (beta chain) emerged from a study of OX40 agonist ivuxolimab in advanced cancers. This CDR3 comprises 16 residues. Sequencing was performed with immunoSEQ multiplex PCR; in TCRdb, only in-frame clones are kept and a portion is missing. Altogether around 55,000 clones are present, more than 75% being singletons, with the ten largest covering roughly 15%. The receptor was derived from an adult with an advanced solid tumor such as melanoma, head and neck, liver or kidney cancer. Here the sequenced sample was CD4+ or CD8+ T cells sorted from blood, taken in a trial of the OX40 agonist ivuxolimab. The chain recombines TRBV21-1 with TRBJ2-7; the D segment call TRBD1 is taken from the table without a DNA check. TRBV21-1 is tagged as a pseudogene. The CDR3 protein is CASSKTGTVRSYEQYF. DNA of the CDR3: TGTGCCAGCAGCAAAACCGGGACAGTCAGATCCTACGAGCAGTACTTC.